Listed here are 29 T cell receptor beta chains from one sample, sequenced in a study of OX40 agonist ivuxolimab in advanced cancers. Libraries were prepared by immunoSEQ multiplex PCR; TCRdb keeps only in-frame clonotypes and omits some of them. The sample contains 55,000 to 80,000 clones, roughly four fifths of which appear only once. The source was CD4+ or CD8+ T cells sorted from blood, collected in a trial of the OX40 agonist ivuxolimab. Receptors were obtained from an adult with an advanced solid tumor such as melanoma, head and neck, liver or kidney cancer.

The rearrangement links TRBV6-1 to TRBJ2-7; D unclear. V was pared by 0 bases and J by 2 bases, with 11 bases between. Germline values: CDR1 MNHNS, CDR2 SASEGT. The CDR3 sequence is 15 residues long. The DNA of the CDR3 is TGTGCCAGCAGTGAAGCAAGGCGGAACACCTACGAGCAGTACTTC. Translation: CASSEARRNTYEQYF.

The CDR3 loop is CASSQGRETQYF. CDR3 sequence (DNA): TGTGCCAGCAGCCAGGGGCGGGAGACCCAGTACTTC. The chain couples TRBV7-6 to TRBJ2-5; a weak D match, TRBD1 (6 bases). This CDR3 comprises 12 residues. Trimming pared 5 bases from V and 5 bases from J, leaving 9 bases between. Germline CDR1 is SGHVS and CDR2 is FNYEAQ.

The CDR3: CASGPDRDSDTQYF. The CDR3 region has the DNA TGTGCTAGTGGTCCGGACAGGGATTCAGATACGCAGTATTTT. The rearrangement uses TRBV12-5 and TRBJ2-3; 8 nucleotides line up with TRBD1. The J segment lost 4 bases and the V segment lost 5 bases, leaving 5 bases of the junction unmatched. CDR1 and CDR2 from the germline V gene are LGHNT and FRNRAP. The CDR3 runs to 14 residues. Filled out from reference TRBV12-5 and TRBJ2-3, the complete variable domain reads DARVTQTPRHKVTEMGQEVTMRCQPILGHNTVFWYRQTMMQGLELLAYFRNRAPLDDSGMPKDRFSAEMPDATLATLKIQPSEPRDSAVYFCASGPDRDSDTQYFGPGTRLTVL.

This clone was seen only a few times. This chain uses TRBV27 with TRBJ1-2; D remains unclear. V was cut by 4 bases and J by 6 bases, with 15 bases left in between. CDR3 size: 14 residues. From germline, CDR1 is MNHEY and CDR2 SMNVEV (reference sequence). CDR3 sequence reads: CASSSRLEGDGYTF. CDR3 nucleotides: TGTGCCAGCAGTTCACGCCTGGAGGGTGATGGCTACACCTTC.

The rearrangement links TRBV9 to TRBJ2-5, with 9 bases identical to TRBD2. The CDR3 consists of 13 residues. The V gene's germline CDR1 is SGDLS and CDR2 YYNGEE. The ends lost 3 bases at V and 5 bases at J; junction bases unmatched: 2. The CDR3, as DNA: TGTGCCAGCAGCGCCCTAGCGGGGGAGACCCAGTACTTC. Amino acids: CASSALAGETQYF. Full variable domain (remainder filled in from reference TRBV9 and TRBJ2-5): DSGVTQTPKHLITATGQRVTLRCSPRSGDLSVYWYQQSLDQGLQFLIQYYNGEERAKGNILERFSAQQFPDLHSELNLSSLELGDSALYFCASSALAGETQYFGPGTRLLVL.

The CDR3 coding sequence is TGTGCCAGCAGCCTGGCGGGGAGACTAATAAAGGATCAGCCCCAGCATTTT. It specifies CASSLAGRLIKDQPQHF. The V and J genes are TRBV5-5 and TRBJ1-5; D uncertain. Germline lookup yields CDR1 SGHKS and CDR2 YYEKEE (reference sequence). The CDR3 is 17 amino acids. V was shortened by 4 bases and J by 5 bases, with 22 bases between the two germline ends.

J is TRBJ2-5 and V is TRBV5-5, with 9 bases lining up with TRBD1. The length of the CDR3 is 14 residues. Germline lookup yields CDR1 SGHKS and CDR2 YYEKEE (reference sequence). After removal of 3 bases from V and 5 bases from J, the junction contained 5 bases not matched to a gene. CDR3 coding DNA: TGTGCCAGCAGCTCCGGACAGGGGATGGAGACCCAGTACTTC. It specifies CASSSGQGMETQYF.

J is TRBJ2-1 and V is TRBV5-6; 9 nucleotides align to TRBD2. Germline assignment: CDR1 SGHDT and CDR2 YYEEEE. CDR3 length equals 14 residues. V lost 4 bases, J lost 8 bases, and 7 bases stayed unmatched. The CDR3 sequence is CASSRGTSSDEQFF. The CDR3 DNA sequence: TGTGCCAGCAGCCGAGGGACTAGCAGCGATGAGCAGTTCTTC. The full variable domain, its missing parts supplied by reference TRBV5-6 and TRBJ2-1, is DAGVTQSPTHLIKTRGQQVTLRCSPKSGHDTVSWYQQALGQGPQFIFQYYEEEERQRGNFPDRFSGHQFPNYSSELNVNALLLGDSALYLCASSRGTSSDEQFFGPGTRLTVL.

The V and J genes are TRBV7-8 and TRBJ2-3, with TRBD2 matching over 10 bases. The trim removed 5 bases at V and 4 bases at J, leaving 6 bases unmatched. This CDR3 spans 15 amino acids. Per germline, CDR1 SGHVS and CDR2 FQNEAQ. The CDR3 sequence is CASSVRTSGPDTQYF. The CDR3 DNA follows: TGTGCCAGCAGCGTGCGGACTAGCGGACCAGATACGCAGTATTTT.

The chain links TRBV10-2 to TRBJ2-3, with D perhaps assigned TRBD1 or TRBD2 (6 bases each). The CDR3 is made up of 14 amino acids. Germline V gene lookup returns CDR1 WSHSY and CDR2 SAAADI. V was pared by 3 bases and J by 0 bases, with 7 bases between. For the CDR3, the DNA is TGCGCCAGCAGTGAAGGGGGGAGCACAGATACGCAGTATTTT. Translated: CASSEGGSTDTQYF.

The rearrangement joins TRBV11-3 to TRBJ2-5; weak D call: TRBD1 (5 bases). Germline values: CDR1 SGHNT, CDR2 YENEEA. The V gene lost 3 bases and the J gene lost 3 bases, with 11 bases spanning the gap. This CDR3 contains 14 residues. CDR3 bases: TGTGCCAGCAGCTTCCGACAGTCCAAAGAGACCCAGTACTTC. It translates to CASSFRQSKETQYF.

This chain's CDR3 is CASTIHRGGNMNTEAFF. The CDR3 region has the DNA TGTGCCAGCACCATACACCGGGGGGGAAACATGAACACTGAAGCTTTCTTT. This chain uses TRBV2 with TRBJ1-1; D possibly corresponds to TRBD1 (5 bases). The CDR3 runs to 17 residues. Trimming shortened V by 7 bases and J by 0 bases, and 21 bases separated the two germline ends. The germline CDR1 and CDR2 sequences are SNHLY and FYNNEI.

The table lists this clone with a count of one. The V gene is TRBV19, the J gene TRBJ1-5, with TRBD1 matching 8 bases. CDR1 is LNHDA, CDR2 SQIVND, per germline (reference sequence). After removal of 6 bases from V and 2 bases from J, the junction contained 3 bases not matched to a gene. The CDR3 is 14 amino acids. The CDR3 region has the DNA TGTGCCAGTAGGGAGACAGGGGGCAATCAGCCCCAGCATTTT. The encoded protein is CASRETGGNQPQHF. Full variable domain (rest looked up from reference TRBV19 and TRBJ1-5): DGGITQSPKYLFRKEGQNVTLSCEQNLNHDAMYWYRQDPGQGLRLIYYSQIVNDFQKGDIAEGYSVSREKKESFPLTVTSAQKNPTAFYLCASRETGGNQPQHFGDGTRLSIL.

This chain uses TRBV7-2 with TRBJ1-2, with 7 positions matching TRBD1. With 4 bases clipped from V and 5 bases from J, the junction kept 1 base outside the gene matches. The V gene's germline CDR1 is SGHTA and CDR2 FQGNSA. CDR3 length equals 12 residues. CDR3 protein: CASSSTGYGYTF. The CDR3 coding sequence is TGTGCCAGCAGCTCGACAGGGTATGGCTACACCTTC.

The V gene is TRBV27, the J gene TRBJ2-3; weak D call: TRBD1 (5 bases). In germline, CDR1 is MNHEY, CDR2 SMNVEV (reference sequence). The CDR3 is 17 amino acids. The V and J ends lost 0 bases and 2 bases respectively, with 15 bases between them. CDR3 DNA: TGTGCCAGCAGTTTATCAGTAAGGGGTTCTATCACAGATACGCAGTATTTT. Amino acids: CASSLSVRGSITDTQYF.

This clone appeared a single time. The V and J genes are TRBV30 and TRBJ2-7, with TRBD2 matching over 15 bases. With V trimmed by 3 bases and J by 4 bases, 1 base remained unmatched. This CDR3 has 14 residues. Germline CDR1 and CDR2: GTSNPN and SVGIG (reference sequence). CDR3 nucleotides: TGTGCCTGGAGGGGGACTAGCGGGAGGTACGAGCAGTACTTC. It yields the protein CAWRGTSGRYEQYF. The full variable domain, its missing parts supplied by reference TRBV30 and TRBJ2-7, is SQTIHQWPATLVQPVGSPLSLECTVEGTSNPNLYWYRQAAGRGLQLLFYSVGIGQISSEVPQNLSASRPQDRQFILSSKKLLLSDSGFYLCAWRGTSGRYEQYFGPGTRLTVT.

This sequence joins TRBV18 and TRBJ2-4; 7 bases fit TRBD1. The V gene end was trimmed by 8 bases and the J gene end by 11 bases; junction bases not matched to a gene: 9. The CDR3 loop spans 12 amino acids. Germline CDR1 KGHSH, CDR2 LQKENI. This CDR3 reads CASTKDDRVQYF. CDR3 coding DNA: TGTGCCAGCACAAAAGACGACAGGGTTCAGTACTTC.

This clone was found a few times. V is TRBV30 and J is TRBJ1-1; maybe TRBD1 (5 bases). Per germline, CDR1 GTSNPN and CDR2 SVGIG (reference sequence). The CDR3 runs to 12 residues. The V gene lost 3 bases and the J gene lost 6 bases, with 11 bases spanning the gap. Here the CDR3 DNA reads TGTGCCTGGAGATGGGGGAAGGCTGAAGCTTTCTTT. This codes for CAWRWGKAEAFF.

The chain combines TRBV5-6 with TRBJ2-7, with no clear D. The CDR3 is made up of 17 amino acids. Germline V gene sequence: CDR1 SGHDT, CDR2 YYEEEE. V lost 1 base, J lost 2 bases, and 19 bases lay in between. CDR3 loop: CASSLYPGSWQAYEQYF. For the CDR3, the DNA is TGTGCCAGCAGCTTGTATCCCGGGTCGTGGCAGGCCTACGAGCAGTACTTC.

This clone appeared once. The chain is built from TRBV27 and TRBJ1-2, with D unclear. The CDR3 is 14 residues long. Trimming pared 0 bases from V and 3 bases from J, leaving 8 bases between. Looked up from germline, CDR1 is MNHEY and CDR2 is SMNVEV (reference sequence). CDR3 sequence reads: CASSLSGRDYGYTF. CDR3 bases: TGTGCCAGCAGTTTATCGGGAAGGGACTATGGCTACACCTTC.

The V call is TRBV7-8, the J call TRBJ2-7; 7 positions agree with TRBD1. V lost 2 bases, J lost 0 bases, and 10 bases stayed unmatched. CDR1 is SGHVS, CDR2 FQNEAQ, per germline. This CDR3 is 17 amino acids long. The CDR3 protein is CASSLITRAGGSYEQYF. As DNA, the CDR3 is TGTGCCAGCAGCTTAATCACGAGGGCAGGGGGCTCCTACGAGCAGTACTTC. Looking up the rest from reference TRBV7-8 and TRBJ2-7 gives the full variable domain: GAGVSQSPRYKVAKRGQDVALRCDPISGHVSLFWYQQALGQGPEFLTYFQNEAQLDKSGLPSDRFFAERPEGSVSTLKIQRTQQEDSAVYLCASSLITRAGGSYEQYFGPGTRLTVT.

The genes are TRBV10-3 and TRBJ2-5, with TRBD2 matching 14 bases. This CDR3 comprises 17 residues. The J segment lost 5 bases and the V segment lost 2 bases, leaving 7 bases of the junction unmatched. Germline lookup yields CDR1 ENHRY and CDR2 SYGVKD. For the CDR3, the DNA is TGTGCCATCAGTGAGGGGGGACTAGCGGGAGAGTCGGAGACCCAGTACTTC. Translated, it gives CAISEGGLAGESETQYF.

The CDR3 bases are TGTGCCAGCTCCACTAGCGGACTCAATGAGCAGTTCTTC. Translated: CASSTSGLNEQFF. V usage is TRBV11-3 and J usage is TRBJ2-1; 8 nucleotides line up with TRBD2. Germline-derived CDR1 and CDR2 are SGHNT and YENEEA. The CDR3 contains 13 residues. V lost 8 bases and J lost 6; bases outside the gene matches: 6.

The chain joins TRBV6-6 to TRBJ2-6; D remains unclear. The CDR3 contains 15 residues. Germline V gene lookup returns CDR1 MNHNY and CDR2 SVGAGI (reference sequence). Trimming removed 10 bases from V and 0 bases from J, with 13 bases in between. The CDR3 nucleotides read TGTGCCATCAAGACAACCAGCTCTGGGGCCAACGTCCTGACTTTC. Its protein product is CAIKTTSSGANVLTF.

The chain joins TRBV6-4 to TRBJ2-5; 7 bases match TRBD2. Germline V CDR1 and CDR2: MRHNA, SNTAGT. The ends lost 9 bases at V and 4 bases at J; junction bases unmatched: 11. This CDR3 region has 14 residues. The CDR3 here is CASGKRDPGETQYF. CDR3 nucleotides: TGTGCCAGTGGGAAGCGGGATCCGGGAGAGACCCAGTACTTC.

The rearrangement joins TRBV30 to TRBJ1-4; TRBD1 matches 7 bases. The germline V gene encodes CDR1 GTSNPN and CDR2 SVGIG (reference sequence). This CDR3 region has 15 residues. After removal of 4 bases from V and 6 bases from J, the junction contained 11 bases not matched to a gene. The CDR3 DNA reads TGTGCCTGGACTAATACGGGACAGCCGGATGAAAAACTGTTTTTT. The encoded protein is CAWTNTGQPDEKLFF.

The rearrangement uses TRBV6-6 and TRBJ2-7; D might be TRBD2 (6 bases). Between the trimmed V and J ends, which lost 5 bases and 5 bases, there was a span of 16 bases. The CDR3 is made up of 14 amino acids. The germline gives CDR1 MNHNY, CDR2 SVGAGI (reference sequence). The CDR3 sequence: CASSPRGNGDEQYF. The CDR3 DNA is TGTGCCAGCAGTCCCCGGGGGAATGGAGACGAGCAGTACTTC.

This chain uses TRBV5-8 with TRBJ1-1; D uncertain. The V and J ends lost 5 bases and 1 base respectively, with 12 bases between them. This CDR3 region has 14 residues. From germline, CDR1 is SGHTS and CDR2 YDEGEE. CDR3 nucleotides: TGTGCCAGCAGTCCCCGGGCGGGGAACACTGAAGCTTTCTTT. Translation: CASSPRAGNTEAFF.

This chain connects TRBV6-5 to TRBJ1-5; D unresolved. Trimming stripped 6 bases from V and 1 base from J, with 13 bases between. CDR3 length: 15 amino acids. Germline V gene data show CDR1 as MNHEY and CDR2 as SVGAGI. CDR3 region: CASRWRGESNQPQHF. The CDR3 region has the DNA TGTGCCAGCAGGTGGCGCGGGGAGAGCAATCAGCCCCAGCATTTT.